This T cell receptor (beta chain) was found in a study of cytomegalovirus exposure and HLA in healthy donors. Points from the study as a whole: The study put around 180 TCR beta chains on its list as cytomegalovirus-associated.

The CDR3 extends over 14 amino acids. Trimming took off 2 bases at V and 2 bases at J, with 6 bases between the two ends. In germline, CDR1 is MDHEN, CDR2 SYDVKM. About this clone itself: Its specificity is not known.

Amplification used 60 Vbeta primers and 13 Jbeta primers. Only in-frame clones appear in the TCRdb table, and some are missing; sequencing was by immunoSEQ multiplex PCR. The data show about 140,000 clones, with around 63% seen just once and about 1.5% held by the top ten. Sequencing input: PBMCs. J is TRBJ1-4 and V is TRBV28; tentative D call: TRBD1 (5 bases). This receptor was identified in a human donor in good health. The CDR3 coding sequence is TGTGCCAGCAGTTTACGGGGGACTAATGAAAAACTGTTTTTT. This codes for CASSLRGTNEKLFF.